This TCR beta chain stems from a study of blood T cell repertoires in COVID-19. Profiling relied on immunoSEQ multiplex PCR, and the TCRdb table lists in-frame clones only, not all of them. This repertoire shows roughly 89,000 clones, more than 80% found once; its top ten account for about a tenth. The V gene end was trimmed by 3 bases and the J gene end by 9 bases; junction bases not matched to a gene: 9. The CDR3 contains 15 residues. Germline CDR1 reads SGHAT; CDR2 reads FQNNGV. This chain links TRBV11-2 with TRBJ2-1; 9 bases are a match to TRBD2. The receptor's source is a woman in her 70s with acute or convalescent COVID-19. The sequenced sample consisted of peripheral blood. This CDR3 is CASSFGVAGEIEQFF. The CDR3 nucleotides read TGTGCCAGCAGCTTTGGGGTAGCGGGAGAGATTGAGCAGTTCTTC.